This T cell receptor beta chain was recorded in a study of CD8+ T cells in alopecia areata. Alopecia areata patients provided lesional scalp punch biopsies and peripheral blood, both collected for the study. CDR1 and CDR2 from the germline V gene are SGDLS and YYNGEE. This CDR3 spans 12 amino acids. Trimming shortened V by 2 bases and J by 3 bases, and 5 bases separated the two germline ends. As the sequencing template, cDNA was produced by extracting RNA and reverse transcribing it. Libraries were prepared by immunoSEQ multiplex PCR; TCRdb keeps only in-frame clonotypes and omits some of them. The sample consists of around 14,000 clones, 45% to 60% of them appearing once.

Sequences were derived from skin, sampled at week 0. This receptor was obtained from a human donor with alopecia areata. The chain carries TRBV9 and TRBJ1-1; D call uncertain. The CDR3 nucleotides are TGTGCCAGCAGCGTGGGAGACACTGAAGCTTTCTTT. The encoded protein is CASSVGDTEAFF.